The 12 T cell receptor beta chains listed next were all sequenced from one sample in a study of blood T cell repertoires in COVID-19. Method: immunoSEQ multiplex PCR; TCRdb's copy keeps in-frame clones and lacks some. Among some 200,000 clones listed, 92% were seen once. Material: peripheral blood. Every receptor here comes from a man aged 30 to 39 with acute or convalescent COVID-19.

The CDR3 nucleotides read TGTGCCAGCAGTTTGCGGAGTGAGCAGTTCTTC. Residues: CASSLRSEQFF. V and J are TRBV28 and TRBJ2-1; D uncertain. Per germline, CDR1 MDHEN and CDR2 SYDVKM. Deletions cut 3 bases from V and 9 bases from J, with 6 bases between. The CDR3 loop spans 11 amino acids. Full variable domain (outside the CDR3, taken from reference TRBV28 and TRBJ2-1): DVKVTQSSRYLVKRTGEKVFLECVQDMDHENMFWYRQDPGLGLRLIYFSYDVKMKEKGDIPEGYSVSREKKERFSLILESASTNQTSMYLCASSLRSEQFFGPGTRLTVL.

V gene TRBV5-1 combines with J gene TRBJ2-3, with 7 positions matching TRBD1. The CDR3 is 15 amino acids. Unmatched junction bases numbered 5, after V lost 4 bases and J lost 0 bases. CDR1 and CDR2 from the germline V gene are SGHRS and YFSETQ. CDR3 in amino acids: CASSGGQLSTDTQYF. CDR3 nucleotide sequence: TGCGCCAGCAGCGGGGGACAGCTAAGCACAGATACGCAGTATTTT.

V gene TRBV6-1 combines with J gene TRBJ1-2, with TRBD1 matching over 9 bases. Germline lookup yields CDR1 MNHNS and CDR2 SASEGT. There are 16 residues in the CDR3. The junction had 8 bases not matched to a gene; V was cut back by 3 bases and J by 3 bases. The CDR3 loop is CASSDDWGQGHYGYTF. In nucleotides, the CDR3 is TGTGCCAGCAGTGATGATTGGGGACAGGGTCACTATGGCTACACCTTC.

The genes are TRBV5-5 and TRBJ2-5; tentatively, D is TRBD2 (5 bases). The CDR3 has 17 residues. Per germline, CDR1 SGHKS and CDR2 YYEKEE (reference sequence). Trimming shortened V by 3 bases and J by 1 base, and 19 bases separated the two germline ends. CDR3: CASSSPPRGGPQETQYF. The DNA of the CDR3 is TGTGCCAGCAGCTCACCCCCTAGAGGCGGGCCCCAAGAGACCCAGTACTTC.

V and J are TRBV7-9 and TRBJ2-7; TRBD1 is a possible D gene (7 bases). The germline gives CDR1 SEHNR, CDR2 FQNEAQ (reference sequence). The CDR3 is made up of 15 amino acids. The ends were cut back, 8 bases at V and 0 bases at J, with 17 bases in the middle. The CDR3 nucleotides are TGTGCCAGCCGGGGGACAGAACTACCCTCCTACGAGCAGTACTTC. Translated: CASRGTELPSYEQYF.

This chain links TRBV5-1 with TRBJ2-1, with 7 bases fitting TRBD2. Unmatched junction bases numbered 7, after V lost 0 bases and J lost 1 base. The CDR3 contains 17 residues. Per germline, CDR1 SGHRS and CDR2 YFSETQ. The CDR3 protein is CASSLGASGYSYNEQFF. The CDR3, as DNA: TGCGCCAGCAGCTTGGGGGCTAGCGGCTATTCCTACAATGAGCAGTTCTTC.

The rearrangement joins TRBV4-2 to TRBJ2-5; 12 bases are a match to TRBD1. Unmatched junction bases numbered 7, after V lost 3 bases and J lost 5 bases. This CDR3 has 16 amino acids. CDR1 and CDR2 (germline): LGHNA, YNFKEQ. The CDR3 DNA reads TGTGCCAGCAGCCACGGGACAGGGGGCAAGAAGGAGACCCAGTACTTC. Its protein is CASSHGTGGKKETQYF.

V is TRBV3-1 (or the pseudogene TRBV3-2) and J is TRBJ2-7; D is ambiguous. The CDR3 covers 13 residues. Germline-derived CDR1 and CDR2 are LGHDT and YNNKEL (reference sequence). Trimming took off 7 bases at V and 5 bases at J, with 15 bases between the two ends. The CDR3 loop is CASTSHGVDEQYF. The DNA for the CDR3 is TGTGCCAGCACCTCCCACGGAGTTGACGAGCAGTACTTC.

The J gene is TRBJ1-6, the V gene TRBV1; the DNA was not compared with TRBD1, the D call given in the table. TRBV1 is a pseudogene locus. This CDR3 spans 24 amino acids. The CDR3 DNA follows: TGCACCAGCAGCGCCCAAGGATTCAGGGGGCCCCCCTCCGTAGGTAGGTCCTATAATTCACCCCTCCACTTT. Translating it yields CTSSAQGFRGPPSVGRSYNSPLHF.

The chain joins TRBV6-1 to TRBJ1-5; D is ambiguous. CDR3 length: 14 amino acids. The V gene's germline CDR1 is MNHNS and CDR2 SASEGT. Trimming left V 2 bases short and J 7 bases short, with 12 bases between. For the CDR3, the DNA is TGTGCCAGCAGTGAATGGGCAGGTAAGCAGCCCCAGCATTTT. Its translation: CASSEWAGKQPQHF.

The chain uses TRBV4-2 and TRBJ1-4; D might be TRBD1 (5 bases). The ends were cut back, 4 bases at V and 7 bases at J, with 16 bases in the middle. The CDR3 totals 15 residues. The germline V gene encodes CDR1 LGHNA and CDR2 YNFKEQ. In DNA, the CDR3 is TGTGCCAGCAGCCTCTTTGGAGGGGCCAGTGAAAAACTGTTTTTT. It specifies CASSLFGGASEKLFF.

This clone has just one count. The chain employs TRBV18 and TRBJ2-7; D is undetermined. The germline V and J ends were trimmed by 0 bases and 5 bases, with 17 bases remaining between them. This CDR3 comprises 16 residues. Germline V gene data show CDR1 as KGHSH and CDR2 as LQKENI. The CDR3 region has the DNA TGTGCCAGCTCACCACCGGAGCGAGGAATCCTCAACGAGCAGTACTTC. It yields the protein CASSPPERGILNEQYF.